The sample holds a few counts of the clone carrying this TCR beta chain. The entry originates in a study of molecular identifiers for immune sequencing clone quantification. TCRdb processed the PCR reads anew with MiXCR; each CDR3 protein has one entry. The table includes about 640,000 distinct CDR3 sequences, just under 20% detected once. Germline V CDR1 and CDR2: SGHAT, FQNNGV. The CDR3 is made up of 15 amino acids. V was shortened by 3 bases and J by 0 bases, with 12 bases between the two germline ends. The receptor comes from a human donor in good health. Some libraries in this study had Jurkat cell RNA spiked in. Sequencing input: naive CD8+ T cells from blood, with Jurkat cell RNA spiked in. As to subset: FACS-sorted CD8+CD4-CCR7+CD45RA+ naive T cells. The chain is built from TRBV11-2 and TRBJ2-7; D gene uncertain. The CDR3 loop is CASSFGKEYSYEQYF. In DNA form, the CDR3 reads TGTGCCAGCAGCTTTGGAAAGGAGTACTCCTACGAGCAGTACTTC. Filled out from reference TRBV11-2 and TRBJ2-7, the complete variable domain reads EAGVAQSPRYKIIEKRQSVAFWCNPISGHATLYWYQQILGQGPKLLIQFQNNGVVDDSQLPKDRFSAERLKGVDSTLKIQPAKLEDSAVYLCASSFGKEYSYEQYFGPGTRLTVT.